This TCR beta chain came from a study of blood T cell repertoires in COVID-19. Study details: Spain, Italy and the United States supplied samples that represented acute and convalescent COVID-19. Sources were T cells, B-cell-depleted T cells, or PBMCs; the material itself was cDNA or gDNA.

Trimming shortened V by 4 bases and J by 4 bases, and 12 bases separated the two germline ends. The CDR3 totals 14 residues. From germline, CDR1 is SGHTS and CDR2 YDEGEE. Under the authors' procedure: Reference gene primer amplification yielded estimated nucleated cell counts. Generated by immunoSEQ multiplex PCR, the TCRdb table keeps only in-frame clones and is missing some. That table gives V, J and clone size, and the DNA gave D and trimming. Found here are roughly 100,000 clones, about 90% of them singletons; the top ten hold 6.5% to 8.5%. The sample was peripheral blood. This chain connects TRBV5-8 to TRBJ1-5; D is possibly TRBD1 (5 bases). The source is a man between 18 and 29 years old with COVID-19, enrolled during active disease. The CDR3: CASSAGGGNQPQHF. DNA for the CDR3: TGTGCCAGCAGCGCGGGGGGGGGAAATCAGCCCCAGCATTTT.